The rows below give T cell receptor beta chains drawn from one sample of a study of T cells in tuberculosis. The table came from immunoSEQ multiplex PCR; TCRdb's copy has only in-frame clones and leaves some out. This table has around 30,000 clones, approximately 93% appearing once. The sample consisted of PBMCs, taken at tuberculosis diagnosis. The receptors here all came from an adult with tuberculosis. Both conserved end residues are part of each CDR3. The D gene is left open where the match is weak. Rows give clone size only sometimes, using once, few, many, or a class for an expanded clone.

CDR3 length,clone size,D gene,J gene,V gene,CDR3 protein,CDR3 DNA
16,once,TRBD1,TRBJ2-1,TRBV5-1,CASSLAWTGGFNEQFF,TGCGCCAGCAGCTTGGCTTGGACAGGGGGCTTCAATGAGCAGTTCTTC
16,-,-,TRBJ2-3,TRBV5-1,CASSLSAGISTDTQYF,TGCGCCAGCAGCTTGTCGGCGGGAATAAGCACAGATACGCAGTATTTT
17,-,-,TRBJ2-3,TRBV5-4,CASSLRFGEAGTDTQYF,TGTGCCAGCAGCTTGCGTTTCGGAGAGGCTGGCACAGATACGCAGTATTTT
14,-,TRBD2,TRBJ2-1,TRBV11-2,CASGTSGSYNEQFF,TGTGCCAGCGGGACTAGTGGCTCCTACAATGAGCAGTTCTTC
13,-,-,TRBJ1-2,TRBV27,CASTLLQGYGYTF,TGTGCCAGCACCCTGTTACAGGGCTATGGCTACACCTTC
16,-,-,TRBJ2-5,TRBV11-2,CASSSLGGGAGETQYF,TGTGCCAGCAGCTCCCTCGGAGGGGGCGCGGGGGAGACCCAGTACTTC
15,-,-,TRBJ2-5,TRBV6-1,CASSVFRLNPETQYF,TGTGCCAGCAGTGTTTTCCGTCTAAACCCAGAGACCCAGTACTTC
13,-,-,TRBJ1-1,TRBV11-3,CASSSLSNTEAFF,TGTGCCAGCAGCTCACTGTCGAACACTGAAGCTTTCTTT
13,few,TRBD2,TRBJ2-1,TRBV29-1,CSVRTSSYNEQFF,TGCAGCGTCCGGACTAGCAGTTACAATGAGCAGTTCTTC
14,-,TRBD1,TRBJ1-1,TRBV6-1,CASTLAGGGSGAFF,TGTGCCAGCACTCTCGCAGGGGGTGGTTCTGGAGCTTTCTTT
16,-,TRBD1,TRBJ2-7,TRBV19,CASSSLQGQGSYEQYF,TGTGCCAGTAGTAGCCTCCAGGGACAGGGATCCTACGAGCAGTACTTC
14,few,-,TRBJ2-1,TRBV11-3,CASSDSYSSSEQFF,TGTGCCAGCAGCGATTCCTACAGCAGCTCCGAGCAGTTCTTC
15,once,TRBD1,TRBJ2-7,TRBV2,CASTSRAGGQYEQYF,TGTGCCAGCACCTCAAGGGCAGGGGGCCAGTACGAGCAGTACTTC
16,-,-,TRBJ1-3,TRBV28,CASSPTGKSSGNTIYF,TGTGCCAGCAGTCCCACAGGGAAGAGCTCTGGAAACACCATATATTTT
15,once,TRBD1,TRBJ2-7,TRBV28,CASSPMGQGIYEQYF,TGTGCCAGCAGCCCCATGGGACAGGGAATCTACGAGCAGTACTTC
15,few,-,TRBJ1-5,TRBV5-1,CASSLDNREGQPQHF,TGCGCCAGCAGCTTGGACAACAGGGAGGGTCAGCCCCAGCATTTT
13,once,-,TRBJ1-1,TRBV6-5,CASSYRGGTEAFF,TGTGCCAGCAGTTACAGGGGAGGAACTGAAGCTTTCTTT
15,once,-,TRBJ1-2,TRBV4-2,CASSQDSGRDYGYTF,TGTGCCAGCAGCCAAGATTCGGGCAGGGACTATGGCTACACCTTC
18,-,TRBD2,TRBJ2-2,TRBV14,CASSQATWTSGFGGELFF,TGTGCCAGCAGCCAAGCTACCTGGACTAGCGGGTTTGGCGGGGAGCTGTTTTTT
17,-,TRBD2,TRBJ2-2,TRBV5-1,CASSWGLAGFNTGELFF,TGCGCCAGCAGTTGGGGACTAGCGGGGTTTAACACCGGGGAGCTGTTTTTT
11,once,-,TRBJ2-7,TRBV11-2,CASSTAYEQYF,TGTGCCAGCAGTACAGCCTACGAGCAGTACTTC
14,-,TRBD2,TRBJ2-7,TRBV2,CASSEGGRRDEQYF,TGTGCCAGCAGTGAGGGCGGGAGAAGGGACGAGCAGTACTTC
13,-,TRBD1,TRBJ2-1,TRBV6-1,CASSEVDRGRQFF,TGTGCCAGCAGTGAAGTAGACAGGGGGCGGCAGTTCTTC
15,-,TRBD1,TRBJ1-2,TRBV6-1,CASSEGQGAGYGYTF,TGTGCCAGCAGTGAGGGACAGGGGGCTGGCTATGGCTACACCTTC
15,-,TRBD1,TRBJ1-4,TRBV5-6,CASSLGDRINEKLFF,TGTGCCAGCAGCTTGGGGGACAGGATTAATGAAAAACTGTTTTTT
13,-,-,TRBJ1-6,TRBV6-6,CASSYSLNSPLHF,TGTGCCAGCAGTTACTCCTTGAATTCACCCCTCCACTTT
15,-,TRBD1,TRBJ1-3,TRBV6-1,CASSEGQGSGNTIYF,TGTGCCAGCAGTGAGGGACAGGGTTCTGGAAACACCATATATTTT
15,-,-,TRBJ2-3,TRBV5-6,CASSRSGVSRDTQYF,TGTGCCAGCAGCAGGTCAGGCGTCAGTCGGGATACGCAGTATTTT
13,-,TRBD1,TRBJ1-5,TRBV11-2,CASSWDRQQPQHF,TGTGCCAGCAGCTGGGACAGGCAACAGCCCCAGCATTTT
13,-,-,TRBJ1-1,TRBV28,CASSLGQVTEAFF,TGTGCCAGCAGTTTGGGCCAGGTAACTGAAGCTTTCTTT
10,-,-,TRBJ2-7,TRBV6-5,CASGLHEQYF,TGTGCCAGCGGCCTCCACGAGCAGTACTTC
16,once,-,TRBJ2-1,TRBV19,CASSARTGSSYNEQFF,TGTGCCAGTAGTGCTCGGACGGGAAGCTCCTACAATGAGCAGTTCTTC
13,-,-,TRBJ1-4,TRBV4-1,CASSQWQGEKLFF,TGCGCCAGCAGCCAATGGCAGGGTGAAAAACTGTTTTTT
16,-,TRBD1,TRBJ1-4,TRBV15,CATSTFLGQGDEKLFF,TGTGCCACCAGTACGTTTTTGGGACAGGGTGATGAAAAACTGTTTTTT
15,-,TRBD2,TRBJ2-5,TRBV5-1,CASSLGLAGEETQYF,TGCGCCAGCAGCTTGGGACTAGCGGGGGAAGAGACCCAGTACTTC
17,once,TRBD1,TRBJ1-3,TRBV27,CASSLSGQLSSGNTIYF,TGTGCCAGCAGTTTATCGGGACAGTTGAGCTCTGGAAACACCATATATTTT